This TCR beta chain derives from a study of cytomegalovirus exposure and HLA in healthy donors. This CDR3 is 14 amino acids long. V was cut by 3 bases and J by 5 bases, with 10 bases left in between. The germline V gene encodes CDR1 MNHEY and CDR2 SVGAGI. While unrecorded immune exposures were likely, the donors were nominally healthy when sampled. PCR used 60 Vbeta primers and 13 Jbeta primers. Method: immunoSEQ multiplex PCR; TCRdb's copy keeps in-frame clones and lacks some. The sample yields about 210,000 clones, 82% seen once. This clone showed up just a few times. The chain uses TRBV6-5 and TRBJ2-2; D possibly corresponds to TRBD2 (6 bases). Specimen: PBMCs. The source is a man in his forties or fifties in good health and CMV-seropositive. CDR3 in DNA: TGTGCCAGCAGTTATCGCGGGACGACCGGGGAGCTGTTTTTT. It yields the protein CASSYRGTTGELFF.